This T cell receptor (beta chain) was identified in a study of cytomegalovirus exposure and HLA in healthy donors. Both 60 Vbeta primers and 13 Jbeta primers went into the PCR. The data were produced by immunoSEQ multiplex PCR, yet TCRdb's version contains in-frame clones alone and is incomplete. The sample holds approximately 68,000 clones; roughly 80% are singletons and the top ten take around 7.3%. Whole-study results and caveats: HLA allele associations emerged for about 18,000 TCR beta sequences in a later analysis, at 0.05 false discovery rate.

As to this clone: Its target is unknown.

V trimming: 4 bases; J trimming: 8 bases; junction bases outside the gene matches: 11. The CDR3 consists of 16 residues. The germline CDR1 and CDR2 sequences are MNHEY and SMNVEV (reference sequence). This clonotype originated in a woman in her twenties or thirties in good health and CMV-seropositive. The sample comprised PBMCs. This chain links TRBV27 with TRBJ1-4; TRBD1 matches at 9 bases. Here the CDR3 DNA reads TGTGCCAGCAGTTCCATCTCCGGGACAGGGCTGGAAAAACTGTTTTTT. This gives the protein CASSSISGTGLEKLFF.